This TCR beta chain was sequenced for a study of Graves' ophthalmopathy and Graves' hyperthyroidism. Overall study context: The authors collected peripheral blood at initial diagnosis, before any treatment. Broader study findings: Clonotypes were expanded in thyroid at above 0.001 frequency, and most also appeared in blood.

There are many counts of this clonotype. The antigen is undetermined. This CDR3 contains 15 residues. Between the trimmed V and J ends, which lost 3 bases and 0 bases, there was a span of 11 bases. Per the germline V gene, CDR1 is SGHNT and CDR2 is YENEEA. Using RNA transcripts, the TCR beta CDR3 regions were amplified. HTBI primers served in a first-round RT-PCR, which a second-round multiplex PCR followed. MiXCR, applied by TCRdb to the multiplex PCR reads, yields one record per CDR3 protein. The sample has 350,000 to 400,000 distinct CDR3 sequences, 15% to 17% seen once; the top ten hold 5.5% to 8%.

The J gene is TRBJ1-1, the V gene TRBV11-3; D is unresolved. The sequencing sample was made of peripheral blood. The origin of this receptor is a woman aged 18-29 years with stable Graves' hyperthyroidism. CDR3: CASSFRRQMNTEAFF. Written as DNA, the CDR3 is TGTGCCAGCAGCTTCCGACGGCAGATGAACACTGAAGCTTTCTTT. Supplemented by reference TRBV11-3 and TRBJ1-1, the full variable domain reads EAGVVQSPRYKIIEKKQPVAFWCNPISGHNTLYWYLQNLGQGPELLIRYENEEAVDDSQLPKDRFSAERLKGVDSTLKIQPAELGDSAVYLCASSFRRQMNTEAFFGQGTRLTVV.